One and the same sample provided the 19 T cell receptor beta chains below, sequenced in a study of PD-1 blockade in mismatch repair-deficient tumors. Clones were read by immunoSEQ multiplex PCR, and TCRdb kept only the in-frame ones, dropping some. The table records tens of thousands of clones, more than 65% of them present only once. Sequencing used peripheral blood, obtained less than 21 weeks after starting pembrolizumab. Receptors were obtained from an adult with mismatch repair-deficient cancer.

This clone was recorded only once. The chain employs TRBV15 and TRBJ1-2; a possible D gene is TRBD1 (6 bases). Per the germline V gene, CDR1 is LNHNV and CDR2 is YYDKDF (reference sequence). The V and J ends lost 3 bases and 11 bases respectively, with 16 bases between them. This CDR3 region has 13 residues. The CDR3 region is CATSSHQGSVYTF. The DNA for the CDR3 is TGTGCCACCAGCAGCCATCAGGGGTCGGTTTACACCTTC. The full variable domain, with the rest looked up from reference TRBV15 and TRBJ1-2, is DAMVIQNPRYQVTQFGKPVTLSCSQTLNHNVMYWYQQKSSQAPKLLFHYYDKDFNNEADTPDNFQSRRPNTSFCFLDIRSPGLGDTAMYLCATSSHQGSVYTFGSGTRLTVV.

The genes are TRBV19 and TRBJ1-2; no clear D gene. This CDR3 contains 14 residues. Germline V gene data show CDR1 as LNHDA and CDR2 as SQIVND (reference sequence). V lost 4 bases and J 9 bases, leaving 18 bases between the germline ends. The CDR3: CASSSTVLTMSYTF. CDR3 nucleotides: TGTGCCAGTAGTAGCACAGTTTTAACTATGAGCTACACCTTC.

The chain employs TRBV4-3 and TRBJ2-3; 14 positions agree with TRBD2. Germline CDR1 reads LGHNA; CDR2 reads YSLEER. With 4 bases clipped from V and 2 bases from J, the junction kept 5 bases outside the gene matches. The CDR3 consists of 17 residues. The CDR3 sequence: CASSRGLAGDSTDTQYF. DNA of the CDR3: TGCGCCAGCAGCCGGGGACTAGCGGGAGACTCCACAGATACGCAGTATTTT.

The gene calls are TRBV27 and TRBJ2-1, with 8 bases identical to TRBD1. The CDR3 sequence is 14 residues long. In germline, CDR1 is MNHEY, CDR2 SMNVEV (reference sequence). The trim removed 6 bases at V and 2 bases at J, leaving 3 bases unmatched. CDR3 bases: TGTGCCAGCAGCCGGGACAGGACCTACAATGAGCAGTTCTTC. This encodes CASSRDRTYNEQFF.

The V call is TRBV7-2, the J call TRBJ2-7; 10 bases agree with TRBD2. The CDR3 length is 15 residues. Germline lookup yields CDR1 SGHTA and CDR2 FQGNSA. V shed 8 bases and J 7 bases; nucleotides not matched to a gene: 14. This chain's CDR3 is CASAPYSGRAEEQYF. CDR3 coding DNA: TGTGCCAGCGCACCCTACAGCGGGAGGGCCGAGGAGCAGTACTTC.

The chain has TRBV7-3 and TRBJ1-2; the D gene is possibly TRBD1 (6 bases). Germline CDR1 and CDR2: SGHTA and FQGTGA. V was clipped by 4 bases and J by 4 bases, with 10 bases between them. The CDR3 runs to 13 residues. As DNA, the CDR3 is TGTGCCAGCAGCTCCGACAGGTTCTATGGCTACACCTTC. This encodes CASSSDRFYGYTF.

The chain couples TRBV11-3 to TRBJ2-5, with D unclear. V lost 4 bases to trimming and J lost 2 bases, with 17 bases between them. The CDR3 has 16 residues. Germline CDR1 and CDR2: SGHNT and YENEEA. CDR3 sequence: CASSSRFGVIQETQYF. The CDR3, as DNA: TGTGCCAGCAGCTCCCGGTTTGGAGTGATACAAGAGACCCAGTACTTC.

This clone appeared a few times. The chain employs TRBV2 and TRBJ2-6; TRBD1 agrees at 9 bases. The CDR3 covers 16 residues. Germline V gene data show CDR1 as SNHLY and CDR2 as FYNNEI. V gave up 4 bases and J gave up 2 bases; unmatched junction bases: 3. CDR3 sequence reads: CASSATGGAGANVLTF. The CDR3 nucleotides are TGTGCCAGCAGTGCGACAGGGGGTGCTGGGGCCAACGTCCTGACTTTC.

The genes are TRBV2 and TRBJ2-7; the D gene is possibly TRBD1 (5 bases). Trimming shortened V by 1 base and J by 0 bases, and 10 bases separated the two germline ends. Germline CDR1 reads SNHLY; CDR2 reads FYNNEI. The CDR3 totals 15 residues. Here the CDR3 DNA reads TGTGCCAGCAGTGAAGAACAGGTTAGCTCCTACGAGCAGTACTTC. Translating gives CASSEEQVSSYEQYF.

The V call is TRBV18, the J call TRBJ1-1; maybe TRBD1 (6 bases). Germline V gene data show CDR1 as KGHSH and CDR2 as LQKENI. Trimming removed 5 bases from V and 4 bases from J, with 11 bases in between. This CDR3 contains 13 residues. The CDR3 coding sequence is TGTGCCAGCTCAGACACAGGGACCACTGAAGCTTTCTTT. Translating it yields CASSDTGTTEAFF.

This chain joins TRBV6-5 and TRBJ1-1; possibly TRBD1 for D (6 bases). Germline CDR1 and CDR2: MNHEY and SVGAGI. This CDR3 is built from 13 residues. Trimming stripped 6 bases from V and 3 bases from J, with 11 bases between. The CDR3 bases are TGTGCCAGCAGCCTACAGGGCTACACTGAAGCTTTCTTT. Amino acid sequence: CASSLQGYTEAFF.

This clone was recorded only once. The chain has TRBV5-1 and TRBJ2-3, with a tentative D call TRBD1 (5 bases). Per the germline V gene, CDR1 is SGHRS and CDR2 is YFSETQ. The CDR3 has 15 amino acids. Trimming took 2 bases from V and 3 from J, leaving 13 bases between them. The CDR3 coding sequence is TGCGCCAGCAGCTTAGACCCAGGGAAAACAGATACGCAGTATTTT. This sequence encodes CASSLDPGKTDTQYF.

This clone was seen a single time. This chain joins TRBV7-2 and TRBJ2-5; D possibly corresponds to TRBD1 (7 bases). V was pared by 3 bases and J by 3 bases, with 14 bases between. Germline CDR1 reads SGHTA; CDR2 reads FQGNSA. The length of the CDR3 is 15 residues. The CDR3 loop is CASSFGGTEEETQYF. CDR3 DNA sequence: TGTGCCAGCAGCTTTGGGGGGACAGAAGAAGAGACCCAGTACTTC.

The chain couples TRBV12-5 to TRBJ2-1, with a possible D match to TRBD2 (5 bases). CDR3 length: 17 residues. V lost 9 bases and J lost 4, with 25 bases in between. Germline CDR1 LGHNT, CDR2 FRNRAP. The CDR3 sequence: CASASPPTSVIYNEQFF. CDR3 bases: TGTGCTAGCGCATCCCCCCCTACTAGTGTGATATACAATGAGCAGTTCTTC. Full variable domain (outside the CDR3, taken from reference TRBV12-5 and TRBJ2-1): DARVTQTPRHKVTEMGQEVTMRCQPILGHNTVFWYRQTMMQGLELLAYFRNRAPLDDSGMPKDRFSAEMPDATLATLKIQPSEPRDSAVYFCASASPPTSVIYNEQFFGPGTRLTVL.

V and J are TRBV7-6 and TRBJ2-1; D is possibly TRBD1 or TRBD2 (5 bases each). This CDR3 is 14 amino acids long. V dropped 1 base and J dropped 2 bases, with 6 bases sitting between them. The germline V gene has CDR1 SGHVS and CDR2 FNYEAQ. CDR3 loop: CASSLGGTYNEQFF. The CDR3, as DNA: TGTGCCAGCAGCTTAGGGGGGACCTACAATGAGCAGTTCTTC.

The V call is TRBV11-2, the J call TRBJ1-4; 11 nucleotides line up with TRBD1. CDR1 SGHAT and CDR2 FQNNGV come from the germline V gene. This CDR3 contains 17 residues. The V gene end was trimmed by 2 bases and the J gene end by 8 bases; junction bases not matched to a gene: 10. The CDR3 nucleotides are TGTGCCAGCAGCTTATTCAGGACAGGGGGCGTAGAGGAAAAACTGTTTTTT. It encodes CASSLFRTGGVEEKLFF.

The chain uses TRBV12-5 and TRBJ2-1; D is perhaps TRBD2 (5 bases). The germline V gene encodes CDR1 LGHNT and CDR2 FRNRAP. The germline V and J ends were trimmed by 7 bases and 0 bases, with 13 bases remaining between them. This CDR3 is built from 15 residues. For the CDR3, the DNA is TGTGCTAGTGTAGTGGACTCGAGCTCCTACAATGAGCAGTTCTTC. It yields the protein CASVVDSSSYNEQFF.

The chain uses TRBV5-4 and TRBJ2-1; TRBD2 might be the D (6 bases). Trimming shortened V by 4 bases and J by 0 bases, and 8 bases separated the two germline ends. CDR3 length: 14 amino acids. Per germline, CDR1 SGHNT and CDR2 YYREEE (reference sequence). The CDR3 region has the DNA TGTGCCAGCAGCCCCGGGAGCTCCTACAATGAGCAGTTCTTC. The encoded protein is CASSPGSSYNEQFF.

The rearrangement links TRBV7-2 to TRBJ2-7; 7 bases are shared with TRBD2. Looked up from germline, CDR1 is SGHTA and CDR2 is FQGNSA. The CDR3 is made up of 15 amino acids. Trimming took 5 bases from V and 3 from J; bases not matched to a gene: 10. The CDR3 sequence is CASSPALAANYEQYF. CDR3 nucleotide sequence: TGTGCCAGCAGCCCAGCCCTAGCGGCCAACTACGAGCAGTACTTC.